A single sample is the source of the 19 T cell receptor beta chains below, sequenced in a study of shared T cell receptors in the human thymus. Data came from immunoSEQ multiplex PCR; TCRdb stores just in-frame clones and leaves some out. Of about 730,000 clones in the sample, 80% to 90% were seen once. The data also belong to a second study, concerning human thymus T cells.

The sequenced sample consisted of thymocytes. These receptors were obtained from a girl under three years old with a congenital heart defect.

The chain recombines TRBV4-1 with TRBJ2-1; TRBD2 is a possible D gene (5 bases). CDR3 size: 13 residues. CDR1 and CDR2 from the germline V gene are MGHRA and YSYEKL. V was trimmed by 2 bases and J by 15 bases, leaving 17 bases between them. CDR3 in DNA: TGCGCCAGCAGCCAAAAGCGGAGTCGGACCCTGTTCTTC. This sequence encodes CASSQKRSRTLFF.

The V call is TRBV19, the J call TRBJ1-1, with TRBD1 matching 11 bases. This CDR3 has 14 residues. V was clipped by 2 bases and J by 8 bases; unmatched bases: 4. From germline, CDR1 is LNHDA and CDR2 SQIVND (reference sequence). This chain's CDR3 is CASSIPDRGPEAFF. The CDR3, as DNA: TGTGCCAGTAGTATACCGGACAGGGGGCCCGAAGCTTTCTTT.

The CDR3 spells CASSLTPGGGRAGNTIYF. The CDR3 DNA reads TGTGCCAGCAGCTTGACCCCCGGCGGAGGGCGCGCTGGAAACACCATATATTTT. V usage is TRBV5-4 and J usage is TRBJ1-3; no reliable D call. The CDR3 extends over 18 amino acids. Trimming left V 1 base short and J 2 bases short, with 19 bases between. Germline lookup yields CDR1 SGHNT and CDR2 YYREEE (reference sequence).

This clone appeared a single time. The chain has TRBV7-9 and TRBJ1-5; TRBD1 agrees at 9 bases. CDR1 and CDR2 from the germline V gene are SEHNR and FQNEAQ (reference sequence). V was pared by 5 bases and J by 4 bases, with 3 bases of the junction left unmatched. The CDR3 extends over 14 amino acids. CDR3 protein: CASSPGQGNQPQHF. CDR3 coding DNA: TGTGCCAGCAGCCCCGGACAGGGGAATCAGCCCCAGCATTTT.

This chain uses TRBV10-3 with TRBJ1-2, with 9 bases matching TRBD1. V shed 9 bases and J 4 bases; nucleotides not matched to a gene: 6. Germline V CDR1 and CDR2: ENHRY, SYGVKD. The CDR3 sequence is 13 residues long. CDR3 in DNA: TGTGCCATGGGACAGGGCCAACCCTATGGCTACACCTTC. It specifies CAMGQGQPYGYTF.

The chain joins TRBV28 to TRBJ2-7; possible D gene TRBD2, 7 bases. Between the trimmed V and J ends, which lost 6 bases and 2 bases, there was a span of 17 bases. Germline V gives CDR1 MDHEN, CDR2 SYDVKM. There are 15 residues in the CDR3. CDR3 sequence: CASRRRGLGAYEQYF. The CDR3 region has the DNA TGTGCCAGCAGACGGCGGGGGCTCGGGGCCTACGAGCAGTACTTC.

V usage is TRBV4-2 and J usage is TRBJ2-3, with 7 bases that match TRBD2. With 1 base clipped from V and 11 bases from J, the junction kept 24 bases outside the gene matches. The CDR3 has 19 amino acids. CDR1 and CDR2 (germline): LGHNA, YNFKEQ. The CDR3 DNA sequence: TGTGCCAGCAGCCAAGTACAAGGCGGGAGCGGGGAAGGTTGTTGGGAGCAGTATTTT. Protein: CASSQVQGGSGEGCWEQYF.

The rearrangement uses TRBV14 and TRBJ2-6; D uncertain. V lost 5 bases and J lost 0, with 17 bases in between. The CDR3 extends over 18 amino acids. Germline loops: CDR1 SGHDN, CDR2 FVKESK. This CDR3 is CASSRTREPFSGANVLTF. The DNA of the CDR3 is TGTGCCAGCAGCAGAACACGTGAACCCTTCTCTGGGGCCAACGTCCTGACTTTC.

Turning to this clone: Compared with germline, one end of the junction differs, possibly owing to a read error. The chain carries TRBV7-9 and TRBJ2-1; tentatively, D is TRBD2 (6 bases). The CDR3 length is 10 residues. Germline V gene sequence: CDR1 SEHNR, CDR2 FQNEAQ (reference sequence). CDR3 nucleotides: TGTGCCAGCAGCCGGACTACTGCGCTCTTC. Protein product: CASSRTTALF. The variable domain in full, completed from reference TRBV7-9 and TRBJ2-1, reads DTGVSQNPRHKITKRGQNVTFRCDPISEHNRLYWYRQTLGQGPEFLTYFQNEAQLEKSRLLSDRFSAERPKGSFSTLEIQRTEQGDSAMYLCASSRTTALFGPGTRLTVL.

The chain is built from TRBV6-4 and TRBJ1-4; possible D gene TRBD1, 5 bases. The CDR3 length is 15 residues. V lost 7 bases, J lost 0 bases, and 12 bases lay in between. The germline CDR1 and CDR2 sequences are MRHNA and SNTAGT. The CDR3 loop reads CASNKQVATNEKLFF. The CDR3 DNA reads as TGTGCCAGCAATAAACAGGTAGCAACTAATGAAAAACTGTTTTTT.

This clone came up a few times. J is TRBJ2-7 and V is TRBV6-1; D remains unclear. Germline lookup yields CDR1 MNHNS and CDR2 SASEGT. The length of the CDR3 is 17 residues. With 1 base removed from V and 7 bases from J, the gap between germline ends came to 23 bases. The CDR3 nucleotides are TGTGCCAGCAGTGAAGTAATCTCCAGCGACGACCACGAGGAGCAGTACTTC. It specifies CASSEVISSDDHEEQYF.

This chain's CDR3 is CASSESLSGNTIYF. The DNA of the CDR3 is TGTGCCAGCAGTGAAAGCCTCTCTGGAAACACCATATATTTT. The V gene is TRBV6-1, the J gene TRBJ1-3; no firm D call. Germline V gene sequence: CDR1 MNHNS, CDR2 SASEGT. The CDR3 contains 14 residues. V was trimmed by 2 bases and J by 0 bases, leaving 5 bases between them.

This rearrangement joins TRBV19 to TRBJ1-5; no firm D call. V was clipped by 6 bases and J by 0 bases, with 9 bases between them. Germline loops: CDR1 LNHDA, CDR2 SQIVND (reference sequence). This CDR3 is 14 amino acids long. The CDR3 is CASSEENSNQPQHF. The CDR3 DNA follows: TGTGCCAGTAGCGAGGAGAATAGCAATCAGCCCCAGCATTTT.

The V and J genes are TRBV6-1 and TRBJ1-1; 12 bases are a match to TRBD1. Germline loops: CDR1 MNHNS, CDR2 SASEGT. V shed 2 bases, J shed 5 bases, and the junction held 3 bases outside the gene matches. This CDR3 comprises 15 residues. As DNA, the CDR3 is TGTGCCAGCAGTGAACGGGACAGGGGGCTGACTGAAGCTTTCTTT. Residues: CASSERDRGLTEAFF.

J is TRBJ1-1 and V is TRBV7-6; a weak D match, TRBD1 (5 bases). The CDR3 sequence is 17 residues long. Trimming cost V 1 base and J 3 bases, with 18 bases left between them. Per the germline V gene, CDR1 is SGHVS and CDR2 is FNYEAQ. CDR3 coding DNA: TGTGCCAGCAGCTTAGTCGCGGGGTGGGGGGGGGACACTGAAGCTTTCTTT. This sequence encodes CASSLVAGWGGDTEAFF.

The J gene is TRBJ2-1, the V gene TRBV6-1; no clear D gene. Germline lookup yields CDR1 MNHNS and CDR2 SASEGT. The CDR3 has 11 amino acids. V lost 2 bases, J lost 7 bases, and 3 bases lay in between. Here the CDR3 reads CASSELNEQFF. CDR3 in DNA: TGTGCCAGCAGTGAACTGAATGAGCAGTTCTTC.

The DNA for the CDR3 is TGTGCCAGTCTAGGGGTACCCTTTGAAGCTTTCTTT. As protein: CASLGVPFEAFF. The J gene is TRBJ1-1, the V gene TRBV19, with D possibly TRBD1 on 5 matching bases. The CDR3 runs to 12 residues. V shed 8 bases and J shed 7 bases, with 14 bases lying between them. Per germline, CDR1 LNHDA and CDR2 SQIVND (reference sequence).

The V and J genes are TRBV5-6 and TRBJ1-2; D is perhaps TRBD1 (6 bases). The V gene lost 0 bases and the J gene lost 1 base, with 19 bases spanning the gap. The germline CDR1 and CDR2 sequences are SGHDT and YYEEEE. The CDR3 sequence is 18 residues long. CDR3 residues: CASSLETGQNPSNYGYTF. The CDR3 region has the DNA TGTGCCAGCAGCTTGGAGACCGGACAGAACCCTAGTAACTATGGCTACACCTTC. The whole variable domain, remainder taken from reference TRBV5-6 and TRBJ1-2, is DAGVTQSPTHLIKTRGQQVTLRCSPKSGHDTVSWYQQALGQGPQFIFQYYEEEERQRGNFPDRFSGHQFPNYSSELNVNALLLGDSALYLCASSLETGQNPSNYGYTFGSGTRLTVV.

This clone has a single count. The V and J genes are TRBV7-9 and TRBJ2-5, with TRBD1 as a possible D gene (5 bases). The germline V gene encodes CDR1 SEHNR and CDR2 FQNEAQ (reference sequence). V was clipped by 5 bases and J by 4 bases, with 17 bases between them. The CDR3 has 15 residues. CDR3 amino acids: CASSRPVGRGETQYF. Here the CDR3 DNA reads TGTGCCAGCAGCCGACCAGTGGGGCGAGGAGAGACCCAGTACTTC.